This TCR beta chain was observed in a study of blood T cells in healthy people across ages. With a J-beta primer mix and a sample-barcoded 5' primer, a second PCR ran 7 to 11 cycles. Each cDNA molecule carried a tag from a template-switch adaptor that contained 12 random nucleotides. TCRdb processed the 5' RACE reads anew with MiXCR; each CDR3 protein has one entry. The profile shows 920,000 or so distinct CDR3 sequences, 45% of them singletons. CDR1 and CDR2 from the germline V gene are MNHEY and SVGAGI. The CDR3 extends over 17 amino acids. V shed 4 bases and J 0 bases; nucleotides not matched to a gene: 6.

The sample was blood. The V call is TRBV6-5, the J call TRBJ2-6; 7 bases match TRBD1. This TCR derives from a woman aged 55-69 years in good health. DNA of the CDR3: TGTGCCAGCAGTTTTCGGGGACAGTTCTCTGGGGCCAACGTCCTGACTTTC. It translates to CASSFRGQFSGANVLTF.